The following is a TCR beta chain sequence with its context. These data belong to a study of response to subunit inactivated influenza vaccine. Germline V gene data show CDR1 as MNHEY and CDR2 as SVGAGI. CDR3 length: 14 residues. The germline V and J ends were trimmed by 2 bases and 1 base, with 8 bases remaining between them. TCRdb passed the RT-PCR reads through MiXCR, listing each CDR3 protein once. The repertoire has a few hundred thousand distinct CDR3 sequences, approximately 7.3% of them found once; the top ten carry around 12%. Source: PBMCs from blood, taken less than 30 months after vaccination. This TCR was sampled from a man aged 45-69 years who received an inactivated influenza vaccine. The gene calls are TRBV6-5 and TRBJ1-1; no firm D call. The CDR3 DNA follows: TGTGCCAGCAGTTACCAGGAGGGGAACACTGAAGCTTTCTTT. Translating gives CASSYQEGNTEAFF.